The next 3 T cell receptor beta chains were all read from a single sample in a study of cytomegalovirus exposure and HLA in healthy donors. Primers included in the PCR were 60 Vbeta and 13 Jbeta primers. Produced via immunoSEQ multiplex PCR; TCRdb's table is partial and in-frame only. The table includes 84,000 or so clones, around 80% detected once. The sequencing input was PBMCs. Source of these receptors: a man aged 25 to 45 in good health and CMV-seronegative.

The rearrangement uses TRBV9 and TRBJ2-4, with a tentative D call TRBD2 (5 bases). Trimming removed 0 bases at V and 9 bases at J, with 10 bases between. Looked up from germline, CDR1 is SGDLS and CDR2 is YYNGEE. This CDR3 is built from 13 residues. This CDR3 reads CASSVAHRGIQYF. CDR3 sequence (DNA): TGTGCCAGCAGCGTAGCTCATCGGGGCATTCAGTACTTC.

The chain couples TRBV7-9 to TRBJ2-1, with D unclear. Germline V lookup: CDR1 SEHNR, CDR2 FQNEAQ (reference sequence). The germline V and J ends were trimmed by 4 bases and 4 bases, with 11 bases remaining between them. The CDR3 runs to 14 residues. DNA of the CDR3: TGTGCCAGCAGCTCCCGGGTCCTTTACAATGAGCAGTTCTTC. It specifies CASSSRVLYNEQFF.

V is TRBV7-2 and J is TRBJ1-2, with D perhaps matching TRBD1 (5 bases). V lost 6 bases and J 5 bases, leaving 22 bases between the germline ends. The CDR3 length is 16 residues. The V gene's germline CDR1 is SGHTA and CDR2 FQGNSA. CDR3 DNA sequence: TGTGCCAGCAGGACTTGGGAAGGGGCAGTGGGTTATGGCTACACCTTC. Its translation: CASRTWEGAVGYGYTF.